These 7 T cell receptor beta chains were sequenced from one sample in a study of cytomegalovirus exposure and HLA in healthy donors. Profiling relied on immunoSEQ multiplex PCR, and the TCRdb table lists in-frame clones only, not all of them. This table has 150,000 to 200,000 clones, roughly 82% appearing once. The specimen was PBMCs. The source is a woman aged 18-35 years in good health and CMV-seronegative.

The V call is TRBV4-1, the J call TRBJ2-3; TRBD2 is a possible D gene (6 bases). The germline CDR1 and CDR2 sequences are MGHRA and YSYEKL. With 5 bases removed from V and 2 bases from J, the gap between germline ends came to 29 bases. CDR3 length: 20 amino acids. In nucleotides, the CDR3 is TGCGCCAGCAGCACTCCAAGAGGCGGGGTCGACCCGACCAACACAGATACGCAGTATTTT. This encodes CASSTPRGGVDPTNTDTQYF.

The CDR3 sequence is CAILGLVNNEQFF. CDR3 nucleotides: TGTGCCATCTTGGGACTAGTGAACAATGAGCAGTTCTTC. V and J are TRBV10-3 and TRBJ2-1, with 8 positions matching TRBD2. The trim removed 8 bases at V and 5 bases at J, leaving 5 bases unmatched. CDR3 size: 13 residues. The germline V gene has CDR1 ENHRY and CDR2 SYGVKD.

The rearrangement links TRBV7-9 to TRBJ2-1; 10 bases fit TRBD1. V lost 5 bases to trimming and J lost 9 bases; unmatched junction nucleotides: 16. Germline CDR1 SEHNR, CDR2 FQNEAQ (reference sequence). The CDR3 is 17 residues long. In DNA form, the CDR3 reads TGTGCCAGCAGCCCCAACCCCGCGGGACAGGGGATGCTTGAGCAGTTCTTC. This codes for CASSPNPAGQGMLEQFF.

This chain links TRBV19 with TRBJ2-7; TRBD1 matches 7 bases. The V and J ends lost 6 bases and 0 bases, in that order; junction bases with no gene match: 8. Germline V CDR1 and CDR2: LNHDA, SQIVND (reference sequence). The CDR3 length is 15 residues. The DNA for the CDR3 is TGTGCCAGTAGCCCACCGGACAGGAGCTCCTACGAGCAGTACTTC. Protein: CASSPPDRSSYEQYF.

This chain links TRBV5-1 with TRBJ1-1, with D possibly TRBD1 on 6 matching bases. V gave up 4 bases and J gave up 0 bases, with 22 bases separating them. There are 18 residues in the CDR3. CDR1 SGHRS and CDR2 YFSETQ come from the germline V gene. CDR3 amino acids: CASSQPGQHRGMNTEAFF. The CDR3 nucleotides are TGCGCCAGCAGCCAACCGGGACAACATAGAGGTATGAACACTGAAGCTTTCTTT. The whole variable domain, filled in from reference TRBV5-1 and TRBJ1-1, reads KAGVTQTPRYLIKTRGQQVTLSCSPISGHRSVSWYQQTPGQGLQFLFEYFSETQRNKGNFPGRFSGRQFSNSRSEMNVSTLELGDSALYLCASSQPGQHRGMNTEAFFGQGTRLTVV.

The chain uses TRBV7-2 and TRBJ2-1; 7 nucleotides agree with TRBD2. This CDR3 region has 14 residues. The V and J ends lost 6 bases and 8 bases, in that order; junction bases with no gene match: 10. Germline CDR1 is SGHTA and CDR2 is FQGNSA. The CDR3 sequence: CASSPLGGVHEQFF. CDR3 DNA: TGTGCCAGCAGTCCCCTGGGGGGGGTTCATGAGCAGTTCTTC.

The rearrangement joins TRBV30 to TRBJ1-4, with 9 bases lining up with TRBD1. The CDR3 contains 15 residues. The ends lost 1 base at V and 7 bases at J; junction bases unmatched: 7. The germline gives CDR1 GTSNPN, CDR2 SVGIG (reference sequence). CDR3 sequence: CAWSAGGQGGEKLFF. The CDR3 DNA sequence: TGTGCCTGGAGTGCAGGGGGACAGGGTGGTGAAAAACTGTTTTTT.